The TCR beta chain described here comes from a study of T-cell memory formation after mild COVID-19. Overall study context: Largely donor-specific TCR clusters were found. Study results and limitations: CD4+ contracting clones lay mainly in CM and EM, CD8+ ones in EMRA.

After 5'RACE with constant-segment primers, TCR alpha and TCR beta cDNA libraries carrying sample barcodes and UMIs were obtained. Each CDR3 protein is one row after TCRdb ran MiXCR on the 5' RACE reads. The profile shows 25,000 to 35,000 distinct CDR3 sequences, about 8% of them singletons. The CDR3 totals 12 residues. The germline CDR1 and CDR2 sequences are LGHDT and YNNKEL (reference sequence). V lost 4 bases and J lost 9, with 10 bases in between. This clonotype was recorded many times. Its antigen is undetermined. The receptor's source is an adult woman who had mild COVID-19 (a few samples of this study predate the infection). Cell type and time point are not known. The gene calls are TRBV3-1 and TRBJ2-1; D is unresolved. The specimen was PBMCs or a T cell subset sorted from them (not recorded which). CDR3 bases: TGTGCCAGCAGCCCAAGTAACGGTGAGCAGTTCTTC. It codes for CASSPSNGEQFF.